What follows are 14 T cell receptor beta chains derived from one specimen sequenced in a study of cytomegalovirus exposure and HLA in healthy donors. PCR primers comprised 60 Vbeta and 13 Jbeta primers. Measured with immunoSEQ multiplex PCR; TCRdb has only the in-frame clones, and not every one. The data hold approximately 200,000 clones, with more than 65% observed a single time. The sample consisted of PBMCs. The receptors derive from a woman in her 30s in good health and CMV-seropositive.

V is TRBV5-1 and J is TRBJ2-6; TRBD1 matches 7 bases. This CDR3 contains 17 residues. The V segment lost 2 bases and the J segment 1 base; nucleotides outside the gene matches: 6. CDR1 is SGHRS and CDR2 is YFSETQ in the germline V gene. The CDR3 coding sequence is TGCGCCAGCAGCTTTCGGACAGGCCTATCTGGGGCCAACGTCCTGACTTTC. Protein sequence: CASSFRTGLSGANVLTF.

The chain uses TRBV2 and TRBJ1-1, with a weak D call TRBD1 (5 bases). The CDR3 is 15 amino acids. Germline CDR1 reads SNHLY; CDR2 reads FYNNEI. With 1 base removed from V and 6 bases from J, the gap between germline ends came to 15 bases. The CDR3 region is CASSEVGAGFAEAFF. The CDR3 DNA follows: TGTGCCAGCAGTGAAGTTGGAGCAGGGTTCGCTGAAGCTTTCTTT.

J is TRBJ2-1 and V is TRBV28, with D possibly matching TRBD1 (6 bases). The CDR3 contains 16 residues. Germline-derived CDR1 and CDR2 are MDHEN and SYDVKM. Trimming cost V 4 bases and J 8 bases, with 21 bases left between them. The CDR3 bases are TGTGCCAGCAGTTCAGCTGGGACACATCCCCTCGATGAGCAGTTCTTC. It is translated as CASSSAGTHPLDEQFF.

CDR3 region: CASSVGLISSYEQYF. The CDR3 DNA reads TGCGCCAGCAGCGTGGGACTTATTAGCTCCTACGAGCAGTACTTC. The chain links TRBV4-1 to TRBJ2-7; D is perhaps TRBD2 (6 bases). Germline CDR1 MGHRA, CDR2 YSYEKL. The CDR3 has 15 residues. The V and J ends lost 5 bases and 0 bases respectively, with 14 bases between them.

The chain recombines TRBV28 with TRBJ2-1; 10 bases map to TRBD1. Germline V lookup: CDR1 MDHEN, CDR2 SYDVKM. The CDR3 is 15 residues long. V was pared by 2 bases and J by 2 bases, with 0 bases of the junction left unmatched. This CDR3 reads CASSLGTGAYNEQFF. The CDR3 DNA reads as TGTGCCAGCAGTTTAGGGACAGGGGCCTACAATGAGCAGTTCTTC.

The chain links TRBV28 to TRBJ1-4; D is unresolved. This CDR3 comprises 15 residues. Per the germline V gene, CDR1 is MDHEN and CDR2 is SYDVKM. V lost 5 bases and J lost 9, with 19 bases in between. The CDR3 loop reads CASSTPGYRGKKLFF. The CDR3 DNA reads TGTGCCAGCAGTACACCGGGGTACCGAGGGAAAAAACTGTTTTTT.

The chain is built from TRBV15 and TRBJ2-7; 8 nucleotides agree with TRBD2. Germline loops: CDR1 LNHNV, CDR2 YYDKDF (reference sequence). With 1 base clipped from V and 5 bases from J, the junction kept 10 bases outside the gene matches. The length of the CDR3 is 16 residues. The CDR3 is CATSRGFSGRFHEQYF. CDR3 coding DNA: TGTGCCACCAGCAGAGGCTTCAGCGGGAGATTCCACGAGCAGTACTTC.

The rearrangement links TRBV7-9 to TRBJ1-1; no firm D call. The CDR3 is made up of 18 amino acids. V gave up 5 bases and J gave up 1 base, with 23 bases separating them. CDR1 and CDR2 (germline): SEHNR, FQNEAQ (reference sequence). CDR3 residues: CASSQIPWTGSGNTEAFF. The CDR3, as DNA: TGTGCCAGCAGCCAAATCCCTTGGACTGGTTCAGGGAACACTGAAGCTTTCTTT.

This chain uses TRBV19 with TRBJ1-5; 7 positions match TRBD1. Germline CDR1 reads LNHDA; CDR2 reads SQIVND (reference sequence). The ends lost 3 bases at V and 3 bases at J; junction bases unmatched: 5. There are 15 residues in the CDR3. CDR3 sequence reads: CASSMVTGPNQPQHF. CDR3 bases: TGTGCCAGTAGTATGGTGACAGGGCCCAATCAGCCCCAGCATTTT.

As DNA, the CDR3 is TGTGCCAGCAGTTACCCGCCAGTCTACGAGCAGTACTTC. Protein: CASSYPPVYEQYF. This chain joins TRBV6-5 and TRBJ2-7; D ambiguous. Per the germline V gene, CDR1 is MNHEY and CDR2 is SVGAGI. CDR3 length: 13 residues. V was clipped by 2 bases and J by 3 bases, with 8 bases between them.

A few counts support this clone. The chain couples TRBV19 to TRBJ2-1; a possible D gene is TRBD2 (6 bases). V was clipped by 7 bases and J by 7 bases, with 14 bases between them. The germline CDR1 and CDR2 sequences are LNHDA and SQIVND (reference sequence). This CDR3 is 13 amino acids long. CDR3 loop: CASTVGLTNEQFF. DNA for the CDR3: TGTGCCAGTACCGTGGGACTGACAAATGAGCAGTTCTTC.

The rearrangement links TRBV7-6 to TRBJ2-3, with D maybe TRBD2 (5 bases). This CDR3 has 12 residues. Germline V gene data show CDR1 as SGHVS and CDR2 as FNYEAQ. Trimming shortened V by 5 bases and J by 8 bases, and 11 bases separated the two germline ends. For the CDR3, the DNA is TGTGCCAGCAGCCAATTGGCGGGTACGCAGTATTTT. This translates into CASSQLAGTQYF. The complete variable domain, with remaining parts taken from reference TRBV7-6 and TRBJ2-3, reads GAGVSQSPRYKVTKRGQDVALRCDPISGHVSLYWYRQALGQGPEFLTYFNYEAQQDKSGLPNDRFSAERPEGSISTLTIQRTEQRDSAMYRCASSQLAGTQYFGPGTRLTVL.

The V and J genes are TRBV7-2 and TRBJ1-1, with a possible D match to TRBD1 (6 bases). V was pared by 7 bases and J by 6 bases, with 15 bases between. This CDR3 is built from 13 residues. Looked up from germline, CDR1 is SGHTA and CDR2 is FQGNSA. The CDR3 nucleotides are TGTGCCAGCACCCAAAGGGGGGGCGCTGAAGCTTTCTTT. Translating gives CASTQRGGAEAFF. Variable domain in full (rest from reference TRBV7-2 and TRBJ1-1): GAGVSQSPSNKVTEKGKDVELRCDPISGHTALYWYRQSLGQGLEFLIYFQGNSAPDKSGLPSDRFSAERTGGSVSTLTIQRTQQEDSAVYLCASTQRGGAEAFFGQGTRLTVV.

This chain links TRBV6-6 with TRBJ2-2, with TRBD1 identical over 9 bases. Germline-derived CDR1 and CDR2 are MNHNY and SVGAGI (reference sequence). The V and J ends lost 5 bases and 3 bases, in that order; junction bases with no gene match: 7. CDR3 length: 16 residues. The CDR3 is CASSPRDRDHTGELFF. CDR3 coding DNA: TGTGCCAGCAGTCCAAGGGACAGGGACCACACCGGGGAGCTGTTTTTT.